This is a list of T cell receptor beta chains from one sample in a study of blood T cell repertoires in COVID-19. Only in-frame clones appear in the TCRdb table, and some are missing; sequencing was by immunoSEQ multiplex PCR. Counted here are some 490,000 clones, 80% to 90% occurring once; the ten biggest clones make up 3.2%. The sample was peripheral blood. The receptor set was obtained from a human donor in a cohort sampled during active COVID-19. CDR3s include the opening cysteine and the closing phenylalanine or tryptophan. The D gene is left open where the match is weak. Only some rows state a clone size, as once, few, many or a class for expanded clones.

v_call	j_call	clone_size	d_call	cdr3_aa	cdr3_nt
TRBV27	TRBJ1-2	NA	TRBD1	CASRAPGQGAYGYTF	TGTGCCAGCAGGGCACCGGGACAGGGGGCCTATGGCTACACCTTC
TRBV9	TRBJ1-5	NA	NA	CASSAGVSNQPQHF	TGTGCCAGCAGTGCGGGAGTTAGCAATCAGCCCCAGCATTTT
TRBV29-1	TRBJ2-3	NA	NA	CSVAVQATDTQYF	TGCAGCGTTGCTGTCCAGGCGACAGATACGCAGTATTTT
TRBV28	TRBJ2-3	NA	TRBD1	CASNDRAPDTQYF	TGTGCCAGCAATGACAGGGCCCCAGATACGCAGTATTTT
TRBV6-5	TRBJ1-3	NA	NA	CASIPYRGSGNTIYF	TGTGCCAGCATACCCTATCGGGGGTCTGGAAACACCATATATTTT
TRBV5-6	TRBJ1-2	few	NA	CASSLDAGEWRYGYTF	TGTGCCAGCAGCTTGGACGCGGGGGAGTGGAGGTATGGCTACACCTTC
TRBV7-8	TRBJ1-2	NA	TRBD1	CASSSRRDRGNYGYTF	TGTGCCAGCAGCTCCAGGCGGGACAGGGGAAACTATGGCTACACCTTC
TRBV5-1	TRBJ2-5	NA	NA	CASSLGQGGETQYF	TGCGCCAGCAGCTTGGGCCAGGGCGGAGAGACCCAGTACTTC
TRBV29-1	TRBJ1-1	NA	NA	CSVNDGGTEAFF	TGCAGCGTTAATGACGGCGGTACTGAAGCTTTCTTT
TRBV3-1/TRBV3-2	TRBJ2-3	NA	TRBD2	CASSQEPNSGPSTDTQYF	TGTGCCAGCAGCCAAGAACCAAATAGCGGGCCAAGCACAGATACGCAGTATTTT
TRBV19	TRBJ2-1	NA	TRBD2	CASNGASGYNEQFF	TGTGCCAGTAACGGGGCTAGCGGTTACAATGAGCAGTTCTTC
TRBV3-1/TRBV3-2	TRBJ2-3	NA	NA	CASSQLSVADTQYF	TGTGCCAGCAGCCAACTCAGTGTTGCAGATACGCAGTATTTT
TRBV6-2/TRBV6-3	TRBJ2-7	NA	TRBD2	CASSYLAGNYEQYF	TGTGCCAGCAGTTATCTAGCGGGAAACTACGAGCAGTACTTC
TRBV18	TRBJ1-1	NA	TRBD1	CASSLQTGGNTEAFF	TGTGCCAGCTCACTACAAACAGGGGGGAACACTGAAGCTTTCTTT
TRBV3-1/TRBV3-2	TRBJ1-1	NA	NA	CASSQVSREAFF	TGTGCCAGCAGCCAAGTTAGTCGTGAAGCTTTCTTT
TRBV18	TRBJ1-6	NA	NA	CASSRDGEQSPLHF	TGTGCCAGCTCGCGGGACGGGGAGCAGTCACCCCTCCACTTT
TRBV11-2	TRBJ1-1	NA	NA	CASSLVLRNTEAFF	TGTGCCAGCAGCTTAGTACTTAGAAACACTGAAGCTTTCTTT
TRBV19	TRBJ2-1	NA	TRBD1	CASSMWDRAYNEQFF	TGTGCCAGTAGTATGTGGGACAGGGCCTACAATGAGCAGTTCTTC
TRBV11-2	TRBJ2-1	NA	TRBD2	CASSLSGLAGDKSYNEQFF	TGTGCCAGCAGCCTGTCTGGACTAGCGGGGGACAAATCCTACAATGAGCAGTTCTTC
TRBV13	TRBJ2-1	NA	TRBD2	CASTREGPANEQFF	TGTGCCAGCACTAGGGAGGGGCCTGCGAATGAGCAGTTCTTC
TRBV27	TRBJ1-5	NA	TRBD1	CASSHGQGSQPQHF	TGTGCCAGCAGCCATGGACAGGGATCTCAGCCCCAGCATTTT
TRBV5-4	TRBJ2-6	NA	TRBD1	CASSLETGGRSNVLTF	TGTGCCAGCAGCTTGGAAACAGGGGGCAGGTCCAACGTCCTGACTTTC
TRBV4-2	TRBJ2-4	NA	TRBD2	CASSQRTSGNFGAKNIQYF	TGTGCCAGCAGCCAACGGACTAGCGGGAACTTTGGAGCCAAAAACATTCAGTACTTC
TRBV11-3	TRBJ2-7	NA	TRBD1	CASSSDRESYEQYF	TGTGCCAGCAGCTCGGACAGGGAAAGCTACGAGCAGTACTTC
TRBV3-1/TRBV3-2	TRBJ2-2	once	NA	CASSQQGTGELFF	TGTGCCAGCAGCCAACAGGGAACCGGGGAGCTGTTTTTT
TRBV2	TRBJ1-2	NA	NA	CASREFLLTGGYTF	TGTGCCAGCAGGGAATTTCTATTGACGGGTGGCTACACCTTC
TRBV7-2	TRBJ2-7	NA	TRBD1	CASSLVPRDRDEQYF	TGTGCCAGCAGCTTAGTTCCGCGGGACAGGGACGAGCAGTACTTC
TRBV19	TRBJ2-7	NA	TRBD1	CASSIWRTGGSYEQYF	TGTGCCAGTAGTATTTGGCGGACAGGGGGCTCCTACGAGCAGTACTTC
TRBV5-5	TRBJ2-2	NA	NA	CASSFEWLTGSVELFF	TGTGCCAGCAGCTTTGAGTGGTTAACGGGTAGTGTGGAGCTGTTTTTT
TRBV3-1/TRBV3-2	TRBJ2-1	NA	TRBD2	CASSQLRTSGLNEQFF	TGTGCCAGCAGCCAACTCCGGACTAGCGGGCTAAATGAGCAGTTCTTC
TRBV18	TRBJ2-7	NA	NA	CASSPPSGTPSSYEQYF	TGTGCCAGCTCACCCCCCTCCGGGACTCCGAGCTCCTACGAGCAGTACTTC
TRBV18	TRBJ2-2	NA	NA	CASSPSGYLTGELFF	TGTGCCAGCTCACCGTCGGGGTATCTTACCGGGGAGCTGTTTTTT
TRBV3-1/TRBV3-2	TRBJ1-1	once	NA	CASSQPSGTPVQAFF	TGTGCCAGCAGCCAACCTTCCGGGACTCCAGTGCAAGCTTTCTTT
TRBV5-1	TRBJ2-7	NA	NA	CASREGQNLYEQYF	TGCGCCAGCAGGGAGGGGCAGAACCTTTACGAGCAGTACTTC
TRBV27	TRBJ1-2	NA	NA	CASRPAGVFVGYTF	TGTGCCAGCCGCCCTGCAGGGGTATTCGTTGGCTACACCTTC
TRBV29-1	TRBJ1-4	few	NA	CSVAGGNEKLFF	TGCAGCGTTGCAGGTGGGAATGAAAAACTGTTTTTT
TRBV9	TRBJ1-1	NA	NA	CASSVSAGLNTEAFF	TGTGCCAGCAGCGTATCGGCGGGTTTGAACACTGAAGCTTTCTTT
TRBV10-3	TRBJ2-5	NA	NA	CAIASGEGAQYF	TGTGCCATCGCGTCGGGAGAAGGTGCCCAGTACTTC
TRBV30	TRBJ1-1	NA	TRBD1	CAWGDSLNTEAFF	TGTGCCTGGGGGGACAGTCTAAACACTGAAGCTTTCTTT
TRBV29-1	TRBJ2-5	NA	TRBD2	CSVELAGGETQYF	TGCAGCGTTGAACTAGCGGGAGGAGAGACCCAGTACTTC
TRBV7-2	TRBJ2-2	NA	NA	CASSFLANTGELFF	TGTGCCAGCAGCTTCCTAGCGAACACCGGGGAGCTGTTTTTT
TRBV5-1	TRBJ2-3	NA	NA	CASSLASPDTQYF	TGCGCCAGCAGCTTGGCCAGTCCAGATACGCAGTATTTT
TRBV24-1	TRBJ2-2	NA	NA	CATRAANTGELFF	TGTGCCACCAGGGCCGCGAACACCGGGGAGCTGTTTTTT
TRBV6-5	TRBJ2-7	NA	TRBD1	CASSEGAHQYF	TGTGCCAGCAGCGAGGGGGCCCACCAGTACTTC
TRBV24-1	TRBJ2-2	many	TRBD2	CATSDPSSGRYTGELFF	TGTGCCACCAGTGATCCGTCTAGCGGGAGGTACACCGGGGAGCTGTTTTTT